The 18 T cell receptor beta chains below all came from one sample that was sequenced in a study of shared clonotypes between healthy human individuals. Data came from immunoSEQ multiplex PCR; TCRdb stores just in-frame clones and leaves some out. The table has about 730,000 clones, approximately 77% seen once. The sequenced sample was memory CD4+ T cells sorted from blood. Subset here: CD45RA-negative fraction. The receptor source for this set is a woman under 40 in good health.

This clone was recorded many times. The chain recombines TRBV28 with TRBJ2-3, with a possible D match to TRBD1 (5 bases). Germline CDR1 and CDR2: MDHEN and SYDVKM. V was pared by 6 bases and J by 0 bases, with 16 bases between. CDR3 length: 16 amino acids. CDR3 nucleotide sequence: TGTGCCAGCAGCCCCAGGGTCGGATCTAGCACAGATACGCAGTATTTT. Protein: CASSPRVGSSTDTQYF.

In its sample, this clone was seen a few times. The J gene is TRBJ2-2, the V gene TRBV9, with D tentatively TRBD2 (7 bases). V lost 4 bases and J lost 7, with 20 bases in between. The germline gives CDR1 SGDLS, CDR2 YYNGEE. The CDR3 covers 16 residues. CDR3 nucleotide sequence: TGTGCCAGCAGCCACGGGGGGCAGCACGGGAGCGGGGAGCTGTTTTTT. Its protein is CASSHGGQHGSGELFF.

The chain uses TRBV28 and TRBJ1-4; no clear D gene. The germline gives CDR1 MDHEN, CDR2 SYDVKM. V dropped 7 bases and J dropped 5 bases, with 17 bases sitting between them. CDR3 length: 15 residues. This CDR3 is CASIRSGGRNEKLFF. The CDR3 region has the DNA TGTGCCAGCATCCGGTCCGGTGGCCGAAATGAAAAACTGTTTTTT. The variable domain in full, with the rest retrieved from reference TRBV28 and TRBJ1-4, is DVKVTQSSRYLVKRTGEKVFLECVQDMDHENMFWYRQDPGLGLRLIYFSYDVKMKEKGDIPEGYSVSREKKERFSLILESASTNQTSMYLCASIRSGGRNEKLFFGSGTQLSVL.

The chain carries TRBV5-1 and TRBJ2-4, with D unclear. The CDR3 consists of 12 residues. Germline CDR1 is SGHRS and CDR2 is YFSETQ. The V and J ends lost 0 bases and 8 bases respectively, with 6 bases between them. The DNA for the CDR3 is TGCGCCAGCAGCTTGGTTGATTACATTCAGTACTTC. It yields the protein CASSLVDYIQYF.

About this clone itself: This may come from a read error, since a much larger clone is one base off. The rearrangement links TRBV4-1 to TRBJ1-2; D possibly corresponds to TRBD1 (5 bases). The CDR3 spans 14 residues. From germline, CDR1 is MGHRA and CDR2 YSYEKL. The CDR3 loop reads CASGQVTELYGYTF. CDR3 bases: TGCGCCAGCGGCCAAGTGACAGAACTCTATGGCTACACCTTC.

V usage is TRBV7-7 and J usage is TRBJ2-5; D is possibly TRBD1 (6 bases). Trimming left V 5 bases short and J 5 bases short, with 15 bases between. Germline loops: CDR1 SSHAT, CDR2 FNYEAQ (reference sequence). The CDR3 is 14 residues long. The CDR3 region has the DNA TGTGCCAGCAGCCAATGGGGGCAAATCGAGACCCAGTACTTC. Protein product: CASSQWGQIETQYF. The full variable domain, completed using reference TRBV7-7 and TRBJ2-5, is GAGVSQSPRYKVTKRGQDVTLRCDPISSHATLYWYQQALGQGPEFLTYFNYEAQPDKSGLPSDRFSAERPEGSISTLTIQRTEQRDSAMYRCASSQWGQIETQYFGPGTRLLVL.

The chain links TRBV2 to TRBJ1-2; D perhaps matches TRBD1 (5 bases). Trimming stripped 2 bases from V and 6 bases from J, with 13 bases between. The CDR3 consists of 14 residues. Germline loops: CDR1 SNHLY, CDR2 FYNNEI. CDR3 in DNA: TGTGCCAGCAGTGAACTAGGGGATTATCATGGCTACACCTTC. Its protein is CASSELGDYHGYTF.

This clone has ten or more counts. J is TRBJ2-6 and V is TRBV4-2, with 16 nucleotides matching TRBD2. There are 18 residues in the CDR3. The J segment lost 4 bases and the V segment lost 4 bases, leaving 4 bases of the junction unmatched. Germline V gives CDR1 LGHNA, CDR2 YNFKEQ. CDR3 coding DNA: TGTGCCAGCAGCCGGGGACTAGCGGGAGGGCTCGGGGCCAACGTCCTGACTTTC. This gives the protein CASSRGLAGGLGANVLTF.

This chain connects TRBV5-1 to TRBJ2-2; TRBD2 aligns across 9 bases. CDR1 SGHRS and CDR2 YFSETQ come from the germline V gene. V dropped 3 bases and J dropped 6; count of bases not matched to a gene: 3. The CDR3 sequence is 14 residues long. The CDR3 DNA reads TGCGCCAGCAGCTCGATAGCGGGAGCCGGGGAGCTGTTTTTT. Translating gives CASSSIAGAGELFF.

This chain connects TRBV5-4 to TRBJ2-5, with D perhaps TRBD2 (5 bases). This CDR3 is built from 15 residues. The V and J ends lost 2 bases and 5 bases respectively, with 16 bases between them. In germline, CDR1 is SGHNT, CDR2 YYREEE (reference sequence). The CDR3 bases are TGTGCCAGCAGCTTTCGTGACGGAGGTAGGGAGACCCAGTACTTC. Its protein is CASSFRDGGRETQYF.

The chain uses TRBV28 and TRBJ1-2; no clear D gene. Germline assignment: CDR1 MDHEN and CDR2 SYDVKM. The CDR3 length is 13 residues. V lost 6 bases to trimming and J lost 3 bases, with 11 bases between them. The CDR3 nucleotides are TGTGCCAGCAGAACCCAGACGGACTATGGCTACACCTTC. It yields the protein CASRTQTDYGYTF.

The chain has TRBV11-2 and TRBJ2-7, with D hard to call. The CDR3 loop spans 14 amino acids. The ends were cut back, 4 bases at V and 5 bases at J, with 15 bases in the middle. Germline values: CDR1 SGHAT, CDR2 FQNNGV. CDR3 sequence reads: CASSSVRGFDEQYF. CDR3 DNA sequence: TGTGCCAGCAGCTCGGTACGTGGGTTCGACGAGCAGTACTTC. The variable domain in full, with the rest retrieved from reference TRBV11-2 and TRBJ2-7, is EAGVAQSPRYKIIEKRQSVAFWCNPISGHATLYWYQQILGQGPKLLIQFQNNGVVDDSQLPKDRFSAERLKGVDSTLKIQPAKLEDSAVYLCASSSVRGFDEQYFGPGTRLTVT.

The chain recombines TRBV6-1 with TRBJ1-2; a possible D gene is TRBD1 (6 bases). V lost 4 bases and J lost 2, with 11 bases in between. Germline CDR1 is MNHNS and CDR2 is SASEGT. The CDR3 contains 14 residues. The CDR3 nucleotides read TGTGCCAGCAGTGCCCGGACAGTAAACTATGGCTACACCTTC. It specifies CASSARTVNYGYTF.

The V gene is TRBV5-6, the J gene TRBJ1-2; 9 nucleotides match TRBD1. This CDR3 is 15 amino acids long. With V trimmed by 3 bases and J by 0 bases, 3 bases remained unmatched. Germline CDR1 reads SGHDT; CDR2 reads YYEEEE. The CDR3 region has the DNA TGTGCCAGCAGCTCCACAGGGGGCGCTAACTATGGCTACACCTTC. Protein product: CASSSTGGANYGYTF. The full variable domain, completed using reference TRBV5-6 and TRBJ1-2, is DAGVTQSPTHLIKTRGQQVTLRCSPKSGHDTVSWYQQALGQGPQFIFQYYEEEERQRGNFPDRFSGHQFPNYSSELNVNALLLGDSALYLCASSSTGGANYGYTFGSGTRLTVV.

The rearrangement links TRBV28 to TRBJ2-5; D gene uncertain. Germline V lookup: CDR1 MDHEN, CDR2 SYDVKM. The CDR3 has 16 amino acids. V shed 3 bases and J shed 1 base, with 15 bases lying between them. Here the CDR3 reads CASSFAASRTQETQYF. The CDR3 DNA reads TGTGCCAGCAGTTTCGCGGCTAGTCGGACCCAAGAGACCCAGTACTTC. Variable domain in full (rest from reference TRBV28 and TRBJ2-5): DVKVTQSSRYLVKRTGEKVFLECVQDMDHENMFWYRQDPGLGLRLIYFSYDVKMKEKGDIPEGYSVSREKKERFSLILESASTNQTSMYLCASSFAASRTQETQYFGPGTRLLVL.

This chain connects TRBV16 to TRBJ2-6; D not resolved. This CDR3 region has 15 residues. V lost 1 base and J lost 0, with 4 bases in between. The germline V gene has CDR1 KGHSY and CDR2 FQNENV. Here the CDR3 reads CASSQLASGANVLTF. The CDR3 DNA is TGTGCCAGCAGCCAATTGGCCTCTGGGGCCAACGTCCTGACTTTC.

The chain couples TRBV20-1 to TRBJ1-1; perhaps TRBD1 as D (6 bases). Germline CDR1 DFQATT, CDR2 SNEGSKA (reference sequence). V was pared by 5 bases and J by 7 bases, with 11 bases between. The CDR3 is made up of 11 amino acids. CDR3 loop: CSALKQGEAFF. The CDR3 DNA reads as TGCAGTGCTCTCAAACAGGGTGAAGCTTTCTTT.

A remark on this clone: Other DNA sequences from this sample encode an identical CDR3 as well. The J gene is TRBJ2-2, the V gene TRBV18; no definite D call. Germline-derived CDR1 and CDR2 are KGHSH and LQKENI. This CDR3 is 13 amino acids long. The V and J ends lost 3 bases and 5 bases respectively, with 7 bases between them. Here the CDR3 reads CASSPLTTGELFF. The CDR3 DNA follows: TGTGCCAGCTCACCTTTGACGACCGGGGAGCTGTTTTTT.